Listed here are 25 T cell receptor beta chains from one sample, sequenced in a study of cytomegalovirus exposure and HLA in healthy donors. Primers: 60 Vbeta forward and 13 Jbeta reverse. Here immunoSEQ multiplex PCR was the method, and the copy in TCRdb shows in-frame clones only, minus some. This table holds approximately 100,000 clones, 60% to 85% found once. The material sequenced was PBMCs. Every receptor here comes from a man in his fifties or sixties in good health and CMV-seropositive.

The chain carries TRBV30 and TRBJ2-2; D unclear. CDR3 length equals 12 residues. The germline CDR1 and CDR2 sequences are GTSNPN and SVGIG (reference sequence). V was shortened by 5 bases and J by 4 bases, with 8 bases between the two germline ends. In DNA form, the CDR3 reads TGTGCCTGGGCTGTCGGCACCGGGGAGCTGTTTTTT. Translating it yields CAWAVGTGELFF.

The CDR3 is CASSLNLRTSHTDTQYF. DNA for the CDR3: TGTGCCAGCAGCTTAAATTTACGGACTAGCCACACAGATACGCAGTATTTT. The chain is built from TRBV7-3 and TRBJ2-3, with 8 bases fitting TRBD2. Germline V lookup: CDR1 SGHTA, CDR2 FQGTGA. The junction had 8 bases not matched to a gene; V was cut back by 1 base and J by 2 bases. The CDR3 contains 17 residues.

This clone is labeled as medium-sized. The chain links TRBV28 to TRBJ1-5; D remains unclear. V was cut by 5 bases and J by 0 bases, with 11 bases left in between. The CDR3 extends over 15 amino acids. Germline V lookup: CDR1 MDHEN, CDR2 SYDVKM. The CDR3 spells CASSSPYYSNQPQHF. CDR3 nucleotides: TGTGCCAGCAGTAGTCCCTATTATAGCAATCAGCCCCAGCATTTT.

This clone was counted between two and nine times. The chain recombines TRBV2 with TRBJ1-1; TRBD1 is a possible D gene (5 bases). V was clipped by 6 bases and J by 2 bases, with 13 bases between them. There are 14 residues in the CDR3. In germline, CDR1 is SNHLY, CDR2 FYNNEI. CDR3 nucleotides: TGTGCCAGCAGAGTTACAGGCATTAACACTGAAGCTTTCTTT. The encoded protein is CASRVTGINTEAFF.

V and J are TRBV4-1 and TRBJ2-3; 9 bases agree with TRBD2. The CDR3 length is 14 residues. Germline assignment: CDR1 MGHRA and CDR2 YSYEKL. Germline trimming cut 6 bases from V and 8 bases from J; bases unmatched to any gene: 9. The CDR3 DNA reads TGCGCCAGCAGACCTAGCGGGGCGGATGGTACGCAGTATTTT. It is translated as CASRPSGADGTQYF.

V and J are TRBV4-2 and TRBJ1-1; 10 nucleotides agree with TRBD1. This CDR3 contains 18 residues. Germline CDR1 and CDR2: LGHNA and YNFKEQ. V lost 2 bases and J lost 2; bases outside the gene matches: 11. The CDR3 protein is CASSQRPGTGASNTEAFF. The CDR3 DNA is TGTGCCAGCAGCCAACGTCCCGGGACAGGGGCCAGTAACACTGAAGCTTTCTTT.

The chain recombines TRBV7-2 with TRBJ2-5; a weak D match, TRBD2 (7 bases). Germline-derived CDR1 and CDR2 are SGHTA and FQGNSA. The CDR3 has 14 amino acids. Trimming pared 6 bases from V and 5 bases from J, leaving 16 bases between. DNA of the CDR3: TGTGCCAGCAGAGAAGGGGGGGGCCGCGAGACCCAGTACTTC. Translation gives CASREGGGRETQYF.

This clone showed up just a few times. This sequence joins TRBV5-6 and TRBJ2-3, with a tentative D call TRBD2 (6 bases). V lost 4 bases and J lost 2, with 14 bases in between. CDR1 is SGHDT and CDR2 is YYEEEE in the germline V gene. The CDR3 loop spans 15 amino acids. CDR3 bases: TGTGCCAGCAGCCCAGGGAGCGGGTACACAGATACGCAGTATTTT. This gives the protein CASSPGSGYTDTQYF.

The rearrangement links TRBV2 to TRBJ2-7, with D unresolved. Trimming took 2 bases from V and 8 from J, leaving 4 bases between them. This CDR3 contains 10 residues. CDR1 SNHLY and CDR2 FYNNEI come from the germline V gene. The CDR3 region is CASSETKQYF. The DNA for the CDR3 is TGTGCCAGCAGTGAAACAAAGCAGTACTTC.

The chain combines TRBV6-1 with TRBJ2-7; 10 nucleotides align to TRBD1. Per the germline V gene, CDR1 is MNHNS and CDR2 is SASEGT. The CDR3 is made up of 15 amino acids. V trimming: 0 bases; J trimming: 7 bases; junction bases outside the gene matches: 6. CDR3 region: CASSEARDRGREQYF. The CDR3 DNA is TGTGCCAGCAGTGAAGCCCGGGACAGGGGTCGGGAGCAGTACTTC.

This chain uses TRBV2 with TRBJ2-5; weak D call: TRBD2 (6 bases). V was clipped by 7 bases and J by 0 bases, with 18 bases between them. From germline, CDR1 is SNHLY and CDR2 FYNNEI. The CDR3 runs 16 residues. CDR3 DNA sequence: TGTGCCAGCAAGATGGGGAGGCGGGACTACCAAGAGACCCAGTACTTC. This codes for CASKMGRRDYQETQYF.

The chain carries TRBV19 and TRBJ1-1, with a tentative D call TRBD1 (6 bases). Trimming cost V 6 bases and J 1 base, with 12 bases left between them. This CDR3 region has 14 residues. From germline, CDR1 is LNHDA and CDR2 SQIVND (reference sequence). CDR3 in amino acids: CASRRTDKNTEAFF. For the CDR3, the DNA is TGTGCCAGTAGACGGACAGATAAGAACACTGAAGCTTTCTTT.

This clone was seen only a few times. The chain joins TRBV4-1 to TRBJ2-7; a weak D match, TRBD2 (5 bases). There are 14 residues in the CDR3. Germline V CDR1 and CDR2: MGHRA, YSYEKL. Trimming removed 1 base at V and 7 bases at J, with 14 bases between. CDR3 protein: CASSQVYGSGEQYF. In DNA, the CDR3 is TGCGCCAGCAGCCAAGTGTACGGGTCGGGGGAGCAGTACTTC.

The CDR3: CASSSFSSVNNEQFF. CDR3 sequence (DNA): TGCGCCAGCAGCTCTTTCTCCTCGGTGAACAATGAGCAGTTCTTC. The chain uses TRBV5-1 and TRBJ2-1; D call uncertain. V dropped 3 bases and J dropped 5 bases, with 15 bases sitting between them. CDR3 length: 15 amino acids. Germline V gene sequence: CDR1 SGHRS, CDR2 YFSETQ. The variable domain in full, completed from reference TRBV5-1 and TRBJ2-1, reads KAGVTQTPRYLIKTRGQQVTLSCSPISGHRSVSWYQQTPGQGLQFLFEYFSETQRNKGNFPGRFSGRQFSNSRSEMNVSTLELGDSALYLCASSSFSSVNNEQFFGPGTRLTVL.

The chain is built from TRBV5-5 and TRBJ2-2; D unclear. Trimming shortened V by 0 bases and J by 5 bases, and 8 bases separated the two germline ends. This CDR3 is built from 14 residues. Germline V gene sequence: CDR1 SGHKS, CDR2 YYEKEE (reference sequence). CDR3 region: CASSLVPQTGELFF. The DNA for the CDR3 is TGTGCCAGCAGCTTGGTTCCACAGACCGGGGAGCTGTTTTTT.

J is TRBJ2-5 and V is TRBV5-1, with TRBD1 as a possible D gene (6 bases). The CDR3 runs 15 residues. The V gene's germline CDR1 is SGHRS and CDR2 YFSETQ. V was clipped by 0 bases and J by 2 bases, with 11 bases between them. The CDR3 sequence: CASSLGAQGQETQYF. CDR3 nucleotides: TGCGCCAGCAGCTTGGGGGCTCAGGGGCAAGAGACCCAGTACTTC.

Only one count was recorded for this clone. J is TRBJ1-2 and V is TRBV5-1, with 8 positions matching TRBD1. The germline CDR1 and CDR2 sequences are SGHRS and YFSETQ. Trimming cost V 0 bases and J 8 bases; bases outside gene matches: 0. CDR3 size: 12 residues. CDR3 DNA sequence: TGCGCCAGCAGCTTGGGACAGGGGGGCTACACCTTC. This translates into CASSLGQGGYTF.

The rearrangement joins TRBV18 to TRBJ1-2; a weak D match, TRBD1 (6 bases). Trimming left V 3 bases short and J 5 bases short, with 19 bases between. Germline CDR1 KGHSH, CDR2 LQKENI. This CDR3 spans 16 amino acids. CDR3 nucleotides: TGTGCCAGCTCACCCGGACGGAGGATGGGGGCATATGGCTACACCTTC. Translating it yields CASSPGRRMGAYGYTF.

This chain joins TRBV7-2 and TRBJ2-5; 10 positions agree with TRBD2. In germline, CDR1 is SGHTA, CDR2 FQGNSA. The V and J ends lost 5 bases and 3 bases, in that order; junction bases with no gene match: 3. The CDR3 totals 14 residues. The CDR3 DNA reads TGTGCCAGCAGCGTTAGCGGGGGGAAAGAGACCCAGTACTTC. It translates to CASSVSGGKETQYF.

V and J are TRBV5-1 and TRBJ2-2; D possibly corresponds to TRBD1 (7 bases). Per the germline V gene, CDR1 is SGHRS and CDR2 is YFSETQ. V shed 0 bases and J shed 6 bases, with 12 bases lying between them. CDR3 size: 15 residues. CDR3 bases: TGCGCCAGCAGCTTGGCTCAGGGGGAGGCCGGGGAGCTGTTTTTT. Protein product: CASSLAQGEAGELFF. Variable domain in full (rest from reference TRBV5-1 and TRBJ2-2): KAGVTQTPRYLIKTRGQQVTLSCSPISGHRSVSWYQQTPGQGLQFLFEYFSETQRNKGNFPGRFSGRQFSNSRSEMNVSTLELGDSALYLCASSLAQGEAGELFFGEGSRLTVL.

Only one count was recorded for this clone. The V and J genes are TRBV7-2 and TRBJ1-2; no reliable D call. Germline CDR1 and CDR2: SGHTA and FQGNSA. CDR3 size: 15 residues. The germline V and J ends were trimmed by 0 bases and 6 bases, with 14 bases remaining between them. The CDR3 DNA is TGTGCCAGCAGCTTAGCTGGGCACGACCAACATGGCTACACCTTC. Translation: CASSLAGHDQHGYTF.

The V and J genes are TRBV6-1 and TRBJ1-2; D is ambiguous. CDR3 length: 15 residues. Between the trimmed V and J ends, which lost 1 base and 2 bases, there was a span of 11 bases. Per germline, CDR1 MNHNS and CDR2 SASEGT. CDR3 region: CASSEVSTQNYGYTF. The DNA for the CDR3 is TGTGCCAGCAGTGAAGTCTCGACACAAAACTATGGCTACACCTTC.

The chain joins TRBV13 to TRBJ2-1, with a weak D call TRBD2 (5 bases). This CDR3 contains 15 residues. Germline V gene data show CDR1 as PRHDT and CDR2 as FYEKMQ (reference sequence). V was cut by 5 bases and J by 0 bases, with 11 bases left in between. The CDR3 reads CASSPGIDSYNEQFF. The CDR3, as DNA: TGTGCCAGCAGCCCCGGGATAGACTCCTACAATGAGCAGTTCTTC.

This rearrangement joins TRBV30 to TRBJ2-2, with 7 nucleotides matching TRBD2. With V trimmed by 1 base and J by 4 bases, 12 bases remained unmatched. Per germline, CDR1 GTSNPN and CDR2 SVGIG (reference sequence). This CDR3 has 17 residues. CDR3 region: CAWSAGWAGGGTGELFF. For the CDR3, the DNA is TGTGCCTGGAGTGCGGGTTGGGCTGGGGGGGGCACCGGGGAGCTGTTTTTT.

This clone has a handful of counts. The chain combines TRBV4-1 with TRBJ1-1; D is unclear. The CDR3 extends over 14 amino acids. V lost 3 bases, J lost 4 bases, and 12 bases lay in between. Per germline, CDR1 MGHRA and CDR2 YSYEKL. The chain's CDR3 is CASSHEGSGTEAFF. In DNA form, the CDR3 reads TGCGCCAGCAGCCATGAGGGAAGTGGCACTGAAGCTTTCTTT.